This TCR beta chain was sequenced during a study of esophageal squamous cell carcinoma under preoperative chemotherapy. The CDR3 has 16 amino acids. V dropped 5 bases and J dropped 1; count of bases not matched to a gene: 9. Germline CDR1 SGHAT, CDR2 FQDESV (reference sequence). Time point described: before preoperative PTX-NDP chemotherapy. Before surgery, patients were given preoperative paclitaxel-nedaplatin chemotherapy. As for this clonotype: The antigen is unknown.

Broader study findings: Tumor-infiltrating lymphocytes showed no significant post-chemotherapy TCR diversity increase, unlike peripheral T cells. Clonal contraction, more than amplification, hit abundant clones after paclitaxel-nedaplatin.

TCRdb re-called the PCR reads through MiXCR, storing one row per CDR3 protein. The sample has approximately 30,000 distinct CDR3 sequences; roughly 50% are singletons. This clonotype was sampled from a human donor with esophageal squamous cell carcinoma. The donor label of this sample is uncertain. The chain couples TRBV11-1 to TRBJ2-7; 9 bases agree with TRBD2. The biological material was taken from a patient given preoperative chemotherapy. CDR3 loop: CASSSSGGTASYEQYF. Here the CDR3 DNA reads TGTGCCAGCAGCAGTAGCGGGGGAACCGCGTCCTACGAGCAGTACTTC.